This entry features one TCR beta chain sequence. Antigen specificity is unknown. These data originate in a study of cytomegalovirus exposure and HLA in healthy donors. Notes on the study in general: At a 0.05 false discovery rate, a later analysis found 15,000 to 20,000 TCR beta sequences to be associated with HLA alleles. In an earlier analysis, in 620 or so donors, most V segments appeared productive either ~87% or ~30% of the time. An observed cluster of highly shared sequence variants was recorded as a likely sequencing artifact. TCR sequences were mostly rare, though some public TCRs occurred in many donors.

The PCR employed 60 Vbeta primers together with 13 Jbeta primers. Sequencing was performed with immunoSEQ multiplex PCR; in TCRdb, only in-frame clones are kept and a portion is missing. The sample includes fewer than 250,000 clones, 70% to 85% of them seen just once. Sequences were obtained from PBMCs. This TCR derives from a male donor in good health and CMV-seronegative.

The CDR3 nucleotides are TGTGCCAGCAGTCGCGGACAGGGGACGAATGAAAAACTGTTTTTT. Its protein product is CASSRGQGTNEKLFF. The chain combines TRBV2 with TRBJ1-4, with 9 nucleotides matching TRBD1. V shed 5 bases, J shed 5 bases, and the junction held 6 bases outside the gene matches. Germline values: CDR1 SNHLY, CDR2 FYNNEI. There are 15 residues in the CDR3.